This T cell receptor (beta chain) came from a study of cytomegalovirus exposure and HLA in healthy donors. Study findings and constraints: There were several of the most significant clusters that appeared linked to common viral pathogens in a later analysis. In a later analysis, a missense DCLRE1C variant was linked to TCR beta V- and J-gene trimming.

With respect to this clone: Its target is unknown.

Despite likely unrecorded immune exposures, the donors were nominally healthy at the time of sampling. This CDR3 has 12 amino acids. Germline loops: CDR1 MNHEY, CDR2 SVGAGI. V lost 9 bases, J lost 2 bases, and 11 bases lay in between. Primers for the PCR totalled 60 Vbeta and 13 Jbeta. The protocol was immunoSEQ multiplex PCR, while the TCRdb copy is restricted to in-frame clones and leaves out a portion. The table records roughly 150,000 clones, 80% to 90% of them present only once. V and J are TRBV6-5 and TRBJ2-7, with D maybe TRBD1 (6 bases). What was sequenced was PBMCs. The receptor's source is a woman aged 18-29 years in good health and CMV-seronegative. CDR3 sequence (DNA): TGTGCCAGTAAGACAGGTCCCTACGAGCAGTACTTC. Protein: CASKTGPYEQYF.